This is a list of T cell receptor beta chains from one sample in a study of identical twins. MiXCR, run by TCRdb on the 5' RACE reads, gives a single entry per CDR3 protein. The table lists 350,000 or so distinct CDR3 sequences, roughly 12% of them singletons. The sample was also linked to a second study, of yellow fever vaccine responses in identical twins.

The specimen was CD8+ T cells sorted from blood. These receptors were obtained from a woman between 18 and 29 years old in good health. Both conserved end residues are part of each CDR3. D genes are given only for firm matches. A row's size may be missing; if present it is once, few, many or a size class.

D,J,V,size,length,CDR3,DNA
TRBD1,TRBJ2-1,TRBV6-1,few,15,CASTIGGTGGNEQFF,TGTGCCAGCACCATCGGGGGGACAGGGGGGAATGAGCAGTTCTTC
TRBD1,TRBJ1-4,TRBV15,once,14,CATSRGGQVEKLFF,TGTGCCACCAGCAGAGGGGGACAGGTTGAAAAACTGTTTTTT
NA,TRBJ1-2,TRBV5-5,NA,16,CASSLRTDPGSYGYTF,TGTGCCAGCAGCCTCCGGACGGACCCGGGGTCCTATGGCTACACCTTC
TRBD2,TRBJ2-5,TRBV29-1,few,15,CSVGITGRVGETQYF,TGCAGCGTTGGTATCACCGGGAGGGTAGGAGAGACCCAGTACTTC
NA,TRBJ2-7,TRBV6-2/TRBV6-3,once,13,CASRAGRAYEQYF,TGTGCCAGCAGGGCGGGGCGGGCCTACGAGCAGTACTTC
NA,TRBJ2-3,TRBV5-5,many,14,CASSSEQGVDTQYF,TGTGCCAGCAGCTCTGAACAGGGAGTGGATACGCAGTATTTT
NA,TRBJ2-1,TRBV6-4,NA,14,CASSETGPSDEQFF,TGTGCCAGCAGTGAGACGGGGCCCTCAGATGAGCAGTTCTTC
NA,TRBJ2-7,TRBV7-6,NA,17,CASSLGPPGPVGNEQYF,TGTGCCAGCAGCCTTGGGCCTCCGGGACCCGTAGGGAACGAGCAGTACTTC
TRBD2,TRBJ2-1,TRBV12-3/TRBV12-4,few,14,CASSLAAGVWEQFF,TGTGCCAGCAGTTTGGCGGCGGGAGTCTGGGAGCAGTTCTTC
TRBD1,TRBJ2-2,TRBV7-9,few,16,CASSLPGQQNTGELFF,TGTGCCAGCAGCTTACCGGGACAGCAAAACACCGGGGAGCTGTTTTTT
NA,TRBJ1-2,TRBV20-1,many,14,CSARVVGVNYGYTF,TGCAGTGCTAGAGTCGTGGGGGTGAACTATGGCTACACCTTC
NA,TRBJ1-4,TRBV12-3/TRBV12-4,many,14,CASSFRGEVEKLFF,TGTGCCAGCAGTTTTAGGGGGGAAGTGGAAAAACTGTTTTTT
NA,TRBJ2-5,TRBV12-3/TRBV12-4,many,17,CASSFKQVLPMAETQYF,TGTGCCAGCAGTTTCAAACAGGTTTTACCCATGGCGGAGACCCAGTACTTC
NA,TRBJ2-5,TRBV25-1,NA,15,CASSEFSGVQETQYF,TGTGCCAGCAGTGAATTTTCGGGGGTCCAAGAGACCCAGTACTTC
NA,TRBJ2-5,TRBV6-5,NA,13,CASSYGVQETQYF,TGTGCCAGCAGTTACGGAGTCCAAGAGACCCAGTACTTC